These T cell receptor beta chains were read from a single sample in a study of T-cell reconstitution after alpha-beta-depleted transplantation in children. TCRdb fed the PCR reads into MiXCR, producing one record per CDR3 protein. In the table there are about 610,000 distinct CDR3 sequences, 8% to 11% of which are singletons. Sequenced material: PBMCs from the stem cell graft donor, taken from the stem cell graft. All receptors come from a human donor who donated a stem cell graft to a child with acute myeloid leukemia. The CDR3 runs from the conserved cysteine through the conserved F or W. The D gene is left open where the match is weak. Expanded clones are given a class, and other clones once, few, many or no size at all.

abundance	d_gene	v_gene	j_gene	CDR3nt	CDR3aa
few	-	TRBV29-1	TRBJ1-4	TGCAGCGTAATGGATGGGGCAGGGAATGAAAAACTGTTTTTT	CSVMDGAGNEKLFF
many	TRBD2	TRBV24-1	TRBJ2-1	TGTGCCACCAGTGATCCGGGACTAGCGGGAGGACCGTACAATGAGCAGTTCTTC	CATSDPGLAGGPYNEQFF
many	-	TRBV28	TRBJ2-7	TGTGCCAGCAGTCCCCCGGTAGGGAGGGGAGCACAGGGGAGGGGATACGAGCAGTACTTC	CASSPPVGRGAQGRGYEQYF
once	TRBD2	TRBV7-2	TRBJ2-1	TGTGCCAGCAGCTCATGGACTAGCGGGAGGGCGGATGAGCAGTTCTTC	CASSSWTSGRADEQFF
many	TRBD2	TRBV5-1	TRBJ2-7	TGCGCCAGCAGCTTTCGGACTAGCGGACCTGTTACCTACGAGCAGTACTTC	CASSFRTSGPVTYEQYF
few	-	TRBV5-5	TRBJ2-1	TGTGCCAGCAGCTTGGGGCTCTTAGCGTTCGGGGGCTACAATGAGCAGTTCTTC	CASSLGLLAFGGYNEQFF
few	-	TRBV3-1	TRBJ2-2	TGTGCCAGCAGCCAAGAAGGGGGGCCCTCGAACACCGGGGAGCTGTTTTTT	CASSQEGGPSNTGELFF
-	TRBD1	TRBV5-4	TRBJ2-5	TGTGCCAGCAGCTTTGCCGACAGGGGCGCGGAAGAGACCCAGTACTTC	CASSFADRGAEETQYF
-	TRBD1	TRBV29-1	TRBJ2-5	TGCAGCGTTGGACAGGGGGCCATGGAGACCCAGTACTTC	CSVGQGAMETQYF
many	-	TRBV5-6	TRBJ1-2	TGTGCCAGCCAAATCCCGGGAGAGTCCTATGGCTACACCTTC	CASQIPGESYGYTF
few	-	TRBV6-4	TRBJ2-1	TGTGCCAGCAGTGCCCAGGTTACATATGAGCAGTTCTTC	CASSAQVTYEQFF
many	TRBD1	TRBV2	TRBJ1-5	TGTGCCAGCAGTCCCCCGGGACAGATGGGCAATCAGCCCCAGCATTTT	CASSPPGQMGNQPQHF
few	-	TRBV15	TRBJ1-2	TGTGCCACCAGCAGACCAGGGGTTTTCTATGGCTACACCTTC	CATSRPGVFYGYTF
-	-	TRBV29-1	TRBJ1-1	TGCAGCGTCCTAGGGACTGAAGCTTTCTTT	CSVLGTEAFF
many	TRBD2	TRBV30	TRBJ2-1	TGTGCCTGGAGTGTACGTACTAGCGGAGACTACAATGAGCAGTTCTTC	CAWSVRTSGDYNEQFF
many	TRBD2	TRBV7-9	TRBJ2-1	TGTGCCAGCAGCTTAGGGACTAGCGGATTCAATGAGCAGTTCTTC	CASSLGTSGFNEQFF
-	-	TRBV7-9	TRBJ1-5	TGTGCCAGCAGCTTAGACGCAGCAGATCAGACCCAGCATTTT	CASSLDAADQTQHF
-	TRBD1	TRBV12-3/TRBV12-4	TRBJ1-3	TGTGCCAGCAGTTTGGACAGGGGTGGTGGAAACACCATATATTTT	CASSLDRGGGNTIYF
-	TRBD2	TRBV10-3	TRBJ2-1	TGTGCCATCAAACTAGCGGGAGGGCCTAGGGACAATGAGCAGTTCTTC	CAIKLAGGPRDNEQFF
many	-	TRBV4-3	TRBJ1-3	TGCGCCAGCAGCCAGACGGCAGGAAACACCATATATTTT	CASSQTAGNTIYF
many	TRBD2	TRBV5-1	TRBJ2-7	TGCGCCAGCAGCTTGGAAGGCAGCGGGGTGGACTACGAGCAGTACTTC	CASSLEGSGVDYEQYF
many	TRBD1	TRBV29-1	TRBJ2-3	TGCAGCGTTGAGGGGGACAGCTTCGACTCAGATACGCAGTATTTT	CSVEGDSFDSDTQYF
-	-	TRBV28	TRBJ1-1	TGTGCCAGCAGTAAAGGAGGCACTGAAGCTTTCTTT	CASSKGGTEAFF
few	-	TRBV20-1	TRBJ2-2	TGCAGTGCCCGCCCGGGGGCCGGGGGCGGGGAGCTGTTTTTT	CSARPGAGGGELFF
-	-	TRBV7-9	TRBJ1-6	TGTGCCAGCACCGACCTTAGGGACCGCCGACCACCCCTCCACTTT	CASTDLRDRRPPLHF
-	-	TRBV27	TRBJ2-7	TGTGCCAGCAGTCGCCCCGGACTGACTAAATACGAGCAGTACTTC	CASSRPGLTKYEQYF
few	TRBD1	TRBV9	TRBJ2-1	TGTGCCAGCAGCGTAGGGCTCCAGGGGGTACTGAATGAGCAGTTCTTC	CASSVGLQGVLNEQFF
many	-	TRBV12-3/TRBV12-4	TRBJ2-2	TGTGCCAGCAGCACCGGGTCCTTAGTCCCCCGGGAGCTGTTTTTT	CASSTGSLVPRELFF
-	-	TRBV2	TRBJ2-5	TGTGCCAGCTCGCCGGGCGGAGTTGGGGGGACCCAGTACTTC	CASSPGGVGGTQYF
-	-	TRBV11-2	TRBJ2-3	TGTGCCAGCGGGGGGGGGGGCCGCTCAGATACGCAGTATTTT	CASGGGGRSDTQYF
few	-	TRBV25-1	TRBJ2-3	TGTGCCAGCAGTGAATATGGCCCGCCTACAGGGGATACGCAGTATTTT	CASSEYGPPTGDTQYF
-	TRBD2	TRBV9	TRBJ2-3	TGTGCCAGCAGCCTCCCCAGCGGGGCCAGCACAGATACGCAGTATTTT	CASSLPSGASTDTQYF
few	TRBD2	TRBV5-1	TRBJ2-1	TGCGCCAGCAGCTTTGCTAGCGGGGCCTCCTACAATGAGCAGTTCTTC	CASSFASGASYNEQFF
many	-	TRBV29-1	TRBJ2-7	TGCAGCGTTGCTGGTAACTCATACGAGCAGTACTTC	CSVAGNSYEQYF
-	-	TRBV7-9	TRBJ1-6	TGTGCCAGCAGCTTAGATGGGACCACACCCCTCCACTTT	CASSLDGTTPLHF
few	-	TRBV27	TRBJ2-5	TGTGCCAGCAGTTTAGGTTCGAGGAGGGAGACCCAGTACTTC	CASSLGSRRETQYF
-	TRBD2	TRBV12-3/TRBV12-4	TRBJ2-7	TGTGCCAGCAGTTCTAGACCGGGGGGCTCCTACGAGCAGTACTTC	CASSSRPGGSYEQYF
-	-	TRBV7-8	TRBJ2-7	TGTGCCAGCAGCTTGGGGCTGTGGACAGAGAAATCCTACGAGCAGTACTTC	CASSLGLWTEKSYEQYF
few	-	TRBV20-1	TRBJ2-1	TGCAGTGCCGAAGAGGGGATTAGAGGGACTCTTAACAATGAGCAGTTCTTC	CSAEEGIRGTLNNEQFF
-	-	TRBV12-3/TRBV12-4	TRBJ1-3	TGTGCCAGCAGTTACGTGGCAGGTGGCGTTTTATTGGGAAACACCATATATTTT	CASSYVAGGVLLGNTIYF
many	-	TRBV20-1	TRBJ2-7	TGCAGTGCTAGGGGTATGGGGGTAAGCTACGAGCAGTACTTC	CSARGMGVSYEQYF
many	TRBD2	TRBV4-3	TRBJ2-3	TGCGCCAGCAGCCAAGTACACCTCGGCTCCAGTAGCGGGAGCTGGAATACGCAGTATTTT	CASSQVHLGSSSGSWNTQYF
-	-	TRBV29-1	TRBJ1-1	TGCAGCGTTGGTTGGCCGGGTCTCGCTGAAGCTTTCTTT	CSVGWPGLAEAFF
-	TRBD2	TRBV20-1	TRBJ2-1	TGCAGTGTTCTAGGCCTCCGGGGGGGAAATGAGCAGTTCTTC	CSVLGLRGGNEQFF
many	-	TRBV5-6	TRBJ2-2	TGTGCCAGCAGCCAATTGGCCCGTGAGAAGGTCGCCGGGGAGCTGTTTTTT	CASSQLAREKVAGELFF
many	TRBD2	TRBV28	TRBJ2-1	TGTGCCAGCGGACTAGCGGGGACTTCCTACAATGAGCAGTTCTTC	CASGLAGTSYNEQFF
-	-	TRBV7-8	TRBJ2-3	TGTGCCAGCAGCTTATTATGGGGTGATGCGGCAGATACGCAGTATTTT	CASSLLWGDAADTQYF
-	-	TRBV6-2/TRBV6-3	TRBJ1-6	TGTGCCAGCAGTTACTCCACAGTGTGGGGCCGAAGCTCCTATAATTCACCCCTCCACTTT	CASSYSTVWGRSSYNSPLHF
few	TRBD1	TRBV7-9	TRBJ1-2	TGTGCCAGCAGCTTAGGGGACAGGGAACAAATCTATGGCTACACCTTC	CASSLGDREQIYGYTF
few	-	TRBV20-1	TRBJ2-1	TGCAGTGCCCAGACTCCTAAGTCACCCTACAATGAGCAGTTCTTC	CSAQTPKSPYNEQFF
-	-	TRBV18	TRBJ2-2	TGTGCCAGCTCACCCACGTGGGGCACCGGGGAGCTGTTTTTT	CASSPTWGTGELFF
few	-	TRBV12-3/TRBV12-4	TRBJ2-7	TGTGCCAGCAGTAGACTCGGGGCCGCGGGGACTCCTTACGAGCAGTACTTC	CASSRLGAAGTPYEQYF
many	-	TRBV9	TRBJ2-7	TGTGCCAGCAGCGTCGGGACATTCGGGGAGCAGTACTTC	CASSVGTFGEQYF
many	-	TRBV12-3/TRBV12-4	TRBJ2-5	TGTGCCACAGGGTCCACTTCACAAGAGACCCAGTACTTC	CATGSTSQETQYF